This TCR beta chain was captured by sequencing in a study of CD8 T cells in ankylosing spondylitis. The study's findings and limits: From matched ankylosing spondylitis synovial fluid, disease-linked clones were reportedly recovered at significantly enriched levels. Blood of patients with ankylosing spondylitis appeared to be characterized by a TCR beta motif of several highly homologous variants.

In making TCR beta libraries, quantitative 5'-RACE with molecular barcodes was used. TCRdb recomputed calls from the 5' RACE reads with MiXCR, one row per CDR3 protein. The sample lists under 130,000 distinct CDR3 sequences; around 24% were seen once. There are a few counts of this clonotype. What it recognizes is unknown. The CDR3 totals 16 residues. Trimming left V 0 bases short and J 5 bases short, with 14 bases between. CDR1 and CDR2 from the germline V gene are PRHDT and FYEKMQ (reference sequence). The receptor was isolated from a male donor with ankylosing spondylitis. The source material was synovial fluid, either unsorted or a sorted T cell fraction (not recorded which). This chain links TRBV13 with TRBJ2-1; a possible D gene is TRBD2 (6 bases). This chain's CDR3 is CASSLGGRERNNEQFF. For the CDR3, the DNA is TGTGCCAGCAGCTTAGGCGGACGGGAGCGGAACAATGAGCAGTTCTTC.